Shown below are 24 T cell receptor beta chains from a single sample sequenced in a study of identical twins. Using its own MiXCR run on the 5' RACE reads, TCRdb lists one record per CDR3 protein. In the table there are roughly 710,000 distinct CDR3 sequences, roughly 6% of which are singletons. Input material: naive T cells sorted from blood. The receptors derive from a man younger than 35 in good health.

This clonotype was detected many times. This rearrangement joins TRBV15 to TRBJ2-3; 7 bases are a match to TRBD1. In germline, CDR1 is LNHNV, CDR2 YYDKDF (reference sequence). The length of the CDR3 is 14 residues. The V gene end was trimmed by 6 bases and the J gene end by 1 base; junction bases not matched to a gene: 4. The CDR3 here is CATSLGQGTDTQYF. For the CDR3, the DNA is TGTGCCACCAGTCTAGGACAGGGCACAGATACGCAGTATTTT.

This clonotype came up a few times. The chain couples TRBV29-1 to TRBJ1-1; D gene unclear. There are 13 residues in the CDR3. The germline V gene encodes CDR1 SQVTM and CDR2 ANQGSEA. The germline V and J ends were trimmed by 6 bases and 5 bases, with 16 bases remaining between them. The CDR3 loop is CSVRRGSGTEAFF. As DNA, the CDR3 is TGCAGCGTCCGGAGAGGGTCGGGGACTGAAGCTTTCTTT.

This clonotype was detected ten times or more. The J gene is TRBJ2-4, the V gene TRBV5-1, with TRBD1 as a possible D gene (6 bases). The CDR3 length is 13 residues. The germline V gene has CDR1 SGHRS and CDR2 YFSETQ. V lost 4 bases to trimming and J lost 5 bases, with 10 bases between them. CDR3 sequence reads: CASSPGQQNIQYF. CDR3 DNA: TGCGCCAGCAGCCCCGGACAGCAAAACATTCAGTACTTC. Combining the CDR3 with reference TRBV5-1 and TRBJ2-4 gives the whole variable domain KAGVTQTPRYLIKTRGQQVTLSCSPISGHRSVSWYQQTPGQGLQFLFEYFSETQRNKGNFPGRFSGRQFSNSRSEMNVSTLELGDSALYLCASSPGQQNIQYFGAGTRLSVL.

V usage is TRBV6-1 and J usage is TRBJ2-2; 10 bases agree with TRBD1. Germline trimming cut 6 bases from V and 6 bases from J; bases unmatched to any gene: 19. Per the germline V gene, CDR1 is MNHNS and CDR2 is SASEGT. CDR3 size: 19 residues. CDR3 protein: CASRAPGQGLLGPPGELFF. CDR3 nucleotides: TGTGCCAGCAGGGCTCCGGGACAGGGGCTTCTAGGTCCCCCCGGGGAGCTGTTTTTT.

In this sample, this clonotype turned up many times. The rearrangement uses TRBV6-5 and TRBJ2-7; D not certain. CDR3 length: 14 residues. V lost 1 base to trimming and J lost 0 bases, with 7 bases between them. The germline gives CDR1 MNHEY, CDR2 SVGAGI. As DNA, the CDR3 is TGTGCCAGCAGTTACTACGCAGCCTCCTACGAGCAGTACTTC. It codes for CASSYYAASYEQYF.

In this sample, this clonotype turned up once. This chain uses TRBV5-6 with TRBJ2-7; maybe TRBD1 (6 bases). The CDR3 contains 17 residues. Deletions cut 0 bases from V and 0 bases from J, with 16 bases between. Germline V gene lookup returns CDR1 SGHDT and CDR2 YYEEEE. The CDR3 nucleotides are TGTGCCAGCAGCTTGGGGACAGCCTGGTGGGACTCCTACGAGCAGTACGTC. Residues: CASSLGTAWWDSYEQYV.

This clonotype has more than one count but fewer than ten. The chain is built from TRBV12-3 or TRBV12-4 and TRBJ2-7, with TRBD2 matching 12 bases. V lost 6 bases to trimming and J lost 4 bases; unmatched junction nucleotides: 7. This CDR3 has 15 amino acids. The CDR3 sequence: CASSPLTSGSYEQYV. In DNA form, the CDR3 reads TGTGCCAGCAGCCCATTGACTAGCGGGAGTTACGAGCAGTACGTC.

The chain carries TRBV6-1 and TRBJ2-7; 10 bases match TRBD2. Germline CDR1 MNHNS, CDR2 SASEGT. The CDR3 length is 16 residues. V lost 2 bases to trimming and J lost 2 bases; unmatched junction nucleotides: 6. CDR3 nucleotide sequence: TGTGCCAGCAGTGAACCGAAACTAGCGGGGACCTACGAGCAGTACGTC. Protein product: CASSEPKLAGTYEQYV.

This clonotype came up a few times. The V call is TRBV3-1, the J call TRBJ2-1; D unclear. Germline V gene lookup returns CDR1 LGHDT and CDR2 YNNKEL (reference sequence). This CDR3 has 15 amino acids. V was clipped by 4 bases and J by 9 bases, with 19 bases between them. DNA of the CDR3: TGTGCCAGCAGCCGCGCAGGAGTTGATCTGGGTGAGCAGTTCTTC. Translating gives CASSRAGVDLGEQFF.

Ten or more counts support this clonotype. J is TRBJ1-1 and V is TRBV7-2, with D unclear. The V gene lost 2 bases and the J gene lost 6 bases, with 16 bases spanning the gap. CDR1 and CDR2 (germline): SGHTA, FQGNSA. The CDR3 contains 15 residues. The CDR3 is CASSLHGGSLAEAFF. CDR3 nucleotide sequence: TGTGCCAGCAGCTTACACGGCGGCAGTCTGGCTGAAGCTTTCTTT.

This clonotype was recorded many times. The rearrangement joins TRBV20-1 to TRBJ2-7, with D unclear. The CDR3 length is 15 residues. The germline gives CDR1 DFQATT, CDR2 SNEGSKA (reference sequence). Trimming removed 0 bases from V and 1 base from J, with 13 bases in between. Here the CDR3 reads CSARDTWQSSYEQYF. The CDR3 DNA reads as TGCAGTGCTAGAGATACGTGGCAGAGTTCCTACGAGCAGTACTTC.

This clonotype was seen more than once but under ten times. The V gene is TRBV20-1, the J gene TRBJ2-1, with a weak D call TRBD1 (6 bases). V was clipped by 0 bases and J by 5 bases, with 14 bases between them. This CDR3 has 15 amino acids. Germline CDR1 reads DFQATT; CDR2 reads SNEGSKA (reference sequence). DNA of the CDR3: TGCAGTGCTAGAGATGCTAGGACAGTTAACAATGAGCAGTTCTTC. Amino acid sequence: CSARDARTVNNEQFF.

This clonotype was recorded at least ten times. CDR3 bases: TGCAGTGCTAGTTCAGGGAGCGGCAATCAGCCCCAGCATTTT. This encodes CSASSGSGNQPQHF. V and J are TRBV20-1 and TRBJ1-5; D might be TRBD1 (5 bases). Trimming took 3 bases from V and 2 from J, leaving 11 bases between them. This CDR3 spans 14 amino acids. Looked up from germline, CDR1 is DFQATT and CDR2 is SNEGSKA (reference sequence).

This clonotype occurred many times. At one boundary the junction diverges from the germline segment, which might be a read error. Here the CDR3 DNA reads TGTGCCAGCAGTCTGCAGGGGGCTAACACTGAAGCTTTCTTT. It specifies CASSLQGANTEAFF. V is TRBV5-1 and J is TRBJ1-1, with 8 bases identical to TRBD1. CDR1 SGHRS and CDR2 YFSETQ come from the germline V gene. This CDR3 has 14 amino acids.

The rearrangement joins TRBV12-3 or TRBV12-4 to TRBJ1-4; TRBD1 matches at 8 bases. The CDR3 loop spans 13 amino acids. The ends lost 5 bases at V and 7 bases at J; junction bases unmatched: 3. CDR3 protein: CASSRGQAEKLFF. The CDR3 coding sequence is TGTGCCAGCAGTCGGGGACAGGCTGAAAAACTGTTTTTT.

In its sample, this clonotype was seen a few times. The genes are TRBV12-3 or TRBV12-4 and TRBJ1-1; no clear D. The CDR3 consists of 14 residues. The V end lost 3 bases, the J end lost 4 bases, and 12 bases lay between the germline ends. The CDR3 is CASSFPPLGTEAFF. The CDR3, as DNA: TGTGCCAGCAGTTTTCCACCGTTGGGCACTGAAGCTTTCTTT.

This clonotype was detected many times. The chain uses TRBV6-1 and TRBJ1-2; D is ambiguous. The V end was cut by 6 bases, the J end by 6 bases, with 17 bases between. CDR1 and CDR2 (germline): MNHNS, SASEGT. CDR3 size: 14 residues. DNA for the CDR3: TGTGCCAGCAGCCAACTGGGGAGTTGGGATGGCTACACCTTC. Translating gives CASSQLGSWDGYTF.

This clonotype occurred many times. V usage is TRBV12-3 or TRBV12-4 and J usage is TRBJ2-2; D gene ambiguous. Trimming removed 3 bases from V and 9 bases from J, with 8 bases in between. This CDR3 contains 12 residues. The CDR3, as DNA: TGTGCCAGCAGTTTGAGGTCCTGGGAGCTGTTTTTT. Translated, it gives CASSLRSWELFF.

The chain combines TRBV20-1 with TRBJ1-1; the D is unclear. V was shortened by 3 bases and J by 5 bases, with 13 bases between the two germline ends. The CDR3 totals 13 residues. Germline-derived CDR1 and CDR2 are DFQATT and SNEGSKA (reference sequence). CDR3: CSARGGKWTEAFF. In DNA, the CDR3 is TGCAGTGCTAGGGGCGGGAAGTGGACTGAAGCTTTCTTT.

This clonotype was seen more than once but under ten times. For the CDR3, the DNA is TGTGCCAGCAGTTTAGGACAGAGGGCCGTATACAATGAGCAGTTCTTC. Protein sequence: CASSLGQRAVYNEQFF. The genes are TRBV12-3 or TRBV12-4 and TRBJ2-1; D could derive from TRBD1 or TRBD2 (5 bases each). V was trimmed by 1 base and J by 4 bases, leaving 14 bases between them. The CDR3 totals 16 residues.

This clonotype came up many times. The chain couples TRBV5-1 to TRBJ2-5, with 8 bases fitting TRBD1. The CDR3 has 15 amino acids. Germline CDR1 and CDR2: SGHRS and YFSETQ. V dropped 0 bases and J dropped 5; count of bases not matched to a gene: 6. CDR3 sequence: CASSLVGQAGETQYF. The CDR3 nucleotides are TGCGCCAGCAGCTTGGTGGGACAGGCGGGTGAGACCCAGTACTTC.

With respect to this clonotype: A read error may explain this, as a much larger clone is one base away. Given the absence of the conserved phenylalanine or tryptophan at the CDR3 end, a read error is likely. J is TRBJ2-1 and V is TRBV5-1, with D uncertain. Germline V gene data show CDR1 as SGHRS and CDR2 as YFSETQ. There are 12 residues in the CDR3. The V gene lost 2 bases and the J gene lost 6 bases, with 6 bases spanning the gap. The CDR3 region has the DNA TGCGCCAGCAGCTTTCTAGTCAATGAGCAGTTCTGC. Encoded protein: CASSFLVNEQFC.

The chain has TRBV4-3 and TRBJ1-2; D ambiguous. CDR1 and CDR2 (germline): LGHNA, YSLEER. V lost 1 base and J 1 base, leaving 13 bases between the germline ends. This CDR3 comprises 16 residues. CDR3 in amino acids: CASSQAGRNINYGYTF. CDR3 coding DNA: TGCGCCAGCAGCCAAGCCGGGCGGAATATTAACTATGGCTACACCTTC.

This clonotype was counted at least ten times. This chain connects TRBV9 to TRBJ2-1; D is perhaps TRBD2 (6 bases). Germline loops: CDR1 SGDLS, CDR2 YYNGEE. V dropped 3 bases and J dropped 4 bases, with 11 bases sitting between them. This CDR3 contains 14 residues. The CDR3: CASSASSGYNEQFF. The CDR3 coding sequence is TGTGCCAGCAGCGCAAGTAGCGGTTACAATGAGCAGTTCTTC.